One sample yielded the 14 T cell receptor beta chains listed below, sequenced in a study of T cell responses to AZD1222 COVID-19 vaccine. Only in-frame clones appear in the TCRdb table, and some are missing; sequencing was by immunoSEQ multiplex PCR. The data contain approximately 140,000 clones, roughly 90% of them singletons. Material: peripheral blood, obtained on day 0 of AZD1222 vaccination. These receptors originate from an adult in good health.

The chain has TRBV6-5 and TRBJ1-1, with D possibly TRBD1 on 5 matching bases. The V and J ends lost 5 bases and 3 bases respectively, with 10 bases between them. The CDR3 contains 13 residues. Looked up from germline, CDR1 is MNHEY and CDR2 is SVGAGI. The CDR3 region is CASSNDRYTEAFF. Written as DNA, the CDR3 is TGTGCCAGCAGTAACGACAGATACACTGAAGCTTTCTTT.

CDR3 bases: TGTGCCAGCAGCCCTCCCCGGGGAGATGAAAAACTGTTTTTT. Residues: CASSPPRGDEKLFF. This chain joins TRBV7-9 and TRBJ1-4; D is uncertain. V shed 5 bases and J shed 6 bases, with 13 bases lying between them. This CDR3 comprises 14 residues. Germline V lookup: CDR1 SEHNR, CDR2 FQNEAQ (reference sequence).

The chain combines TRBV28 with TRBJ2-1, with TRBD1 matching 7 bases. V trimming: 6 bases; J trimming: 5 bases; junction bases outside the gene matches: 7. CDR1 is MDHEN and CDR2 is SYDVKM in the germline V gene. The CDR3 is 14 amino acids. The CDR3 DNA reads as TGTGCCAGCAGCGGGACAGTTCCCAACAATGAGCAGTTCTTC. Encoded protein: CASSGTVPNNEQFF.

The chain uses TRBV2 and TRBJ2-7; D possibly corresponds to TRBD2 (6 bases). Germline CDR1 reads SNHLY; CDR2 reads FYNNEI. Trimming took 2 bases from V and 5 from J, leaving 13 bases between them. The CDR3 covers 14 residues. The CDR3 coding sequence is TGTGCCAGCAGTGAAAGACTAGTCCCCCACGAGCAGTACTTC. As protein: CASSERLVPHEQYF.

The chain carries TRBV12-3 or TRBV12-4 and TRBJ2-5; maybe TRBD2 (7 bases). The CDR3 length is 13 residues. Trimming pared 8 bases from V and 1 base from J, leaving 11 bases between. CDR3 bases: TGTGCCAGCGGAGGGGGGGCCCAAGAGACCCAGTACTTC. It specifies CASGGGAQETQYF.

The gene calls are TRBV7-9 and TRBJ1-2; 9 bases fit TRBD1. In germline, CDR1 is SEHNR, CDR2 FQNEAQ (reference sequence). Trimming took 5 bases from V and 0 from J; bases not matched to a gene: 16. CDR3 length equals 19 residues. This chain's CDR3 is CASSTVLGTGKPSNYGYTF. The CDR3 coding sequence is TGTGCCAGCAGCACCGTGCTCGGGACAGGGAAACCGTCTAACTATGGCTACACCTTC.

This rearrangement joins TRBV2 to TRBJ1-1; 10 positions match TRBD1. Germline CDR1 reads SNHLY; CDR2 reads FYNNEI. The CDR3 consists of 19 residues. With 3 bases clipped from V and 3 bases from J, the junction kept 16 bases outside the gene matches. The CDR3 is CASSDPIGTGEVSDTEAFF. The DNA of the CDR3 is TGTGCCAGCAGTGATCCTATTGGGACAGGGGAAGTTTCGGACACTGAAGCTTTCTTT. The full variable domain, its missing parts supplied by reference TRBV2 and TRBJ1-1, is EPEVTQTPSHQVTQMGQEVILRCVPISNHLYFYWYRQILGQKVEFLVSFYNNEISEKSEIFDDQFSVERPDGSNFTLKIRSTKLEDSAMYFCASSDPIGTGEVSDTEAFFGQGTRLTVV.

The chain is built from TRBV7-2 and TRBJ1-5, with D possibly matching TRBD1 (6 bases). The germline V gene encodes CDR1 SGHTA and CDR2 FQGNSA. The V and J ends lost 3 bases and 2 bases respectively, with 8 bases between them. This CDR3 region has 14 residues. This CDR3 reads CASSLDRRNQPQHF. Here the CDR3 DNA reads TGTGCCAGCAGCTTGGACAGACGCAATCAGCCCCAGCATTTT.

This sequence joins TRBV28 and TRBJ1-2; the D gene is possibly TRBD1 (6 bases). V was shortened by 6 bases and J by 7 bases, with 15 bases between the two germline ends. The CDR3 has 13 amino acids. In germline, CDR1 is MDHEN, CDR2 SYDVKM. The CDR3 sequence: CASRPGGRIGYTF. The CDR3 DNA reads as TGTGCCAGCAGGCCGGGGGGGCGCATTGGCTACACCTTC.

The CDR3 nucleotides are TGTGCCAGCAGCCGGAGAGTAGCGGGCCAAGAGACCCAGTACTTC. This translates into CASSRRVAGQETQYF. The chain is built from TRBV7-8 and TRBJ2-5; 7 bases align to TRBD2. V trimming: 5 bases; J trimming: 1 base; junction bases outside the gene matches: 7. Germline CDR1 is SGHVS and CDR2 is FQNEAQ. This CDR3 comprises 15 residues.

This clone was counted once. The chain has TRBV29-1 and TRBJ2-1, with D hard to call. The germline V gene encodes CDR1 SQVTM and CDR2 ANQGSEA. CDR3 length equals 14 residues. V shed 4 bases and J shed 4 bases, with 14 bases lying between them. The CDR3 region has the DNA TGCAGCGTTGGGGTCTCCGGCTCGTACAATGAGCAGTTCTTC. Translated, it gives CSVGVSGSYNEQFF.

This sequence joins TRBV7-2 and TRBJ1-4; D is ambiguous. CDR3 length: 16 residues. Trimming shortened V by 5 bases and J by 7 bases, and 20 bases separated the two germline ends. CDR1 SGHTA and CDR2 FQGNSA come from the germline V gene. The CDR3 reads CASSTHGPGLAEKLFF. The CDR3 DNA sequence: TGTGCCAGCAGCACCCACGGGCCCGGGTTAGCTGAAAAACTGTTTTTT.

The chain joins TRBV10-3 to TRBJ2-3; perhaps TRBD1 as D (5 bases). V was trimmed by 5 bases and J by 4 bases, leaving 7 bases between them. The CDR3 has 12 residues. Germline loops: CDR1 ENHRY, CDR2 SYGVKD. The CDR3 sequence: CAISTGSDTQYF. The CDR3 nucleotides are TGTGCCATCAGTACAGGATCAGATACGCAGTATTTT.

The chain uses TRBV10-2 and TRBJ1-2; D is unclear. Germline CDR1 WSHSY, CDR2 SAAADI. The length of the CDR3 is 13 residues. The V end lost 0 bases, the J end lost 2 bases, and 4 bases lay between the germline ends. The CDR3 nucleotides read TGCGCCAGCAGTGAGTCAGAGAACTATGGCTACACCTTC. This translates into CASSESENYGYTF.